This TCR beta chain was sequenced in a study of response to subunit inactivated influenza vaccine (dated 2018 in TCRdb). Notes on the research overall: The study used deep quantitative T cell receptor repertoire profiling to track responses to a trivalent subunit inactivated influenza vaccine. What the research found in general, with its limitations: The authors proposed that each seasonal influenza vaccination may bring in only a limited number of new T cells.

From a lookup of the germline V gene (reference sequence), CDR1 and CDR2 are SEHNR and FQNEAQ. The cysteine opens and the phenylalanine closes a CDR3 of 15 amino acids. Of all the DNA, just the CDR3 is kept, 45 bases in frame from base 1. Between the V and J ends, shortened by 5 bases and 3 bases respectively, the junction contains 14 bases. Regarding this clonotype: Its antigen remains unidentified. No per-base quality is available; no much larger clone lies one base away.

Libraries were built with RT-PCR. Data came from an Illumina HiSeq 2500. The raw public data were reprocessed by TCRdb itself: fastp quality trimming at Q25, MiXCR clonotype calling, in-frame beta chains only. Rows with one shared CDR3 protein collapse into an entry with the most common genes and DNA. Across this sample there are roughly 500,000 distinct CDR3 sequences, with more than 15% seen only once. The ten largest make up around 3% of the sample. The input for sequencing was CD4+ T cells sorted from PBMCs, taken less than 25 months after vaccination. Here the chain combines TRBV7-9 and TRBJ2-1; 6 matching bases give a weak D call of TRBD1. The sequence came from a man aged 50-75 years who received an inactivated influenza vaccine. Donor details come from another sample of the same person, matched by shared clones. The DNA sequence is as follows: TGTGCCAGCAGCCGTACAGGGTCCTTCTACAATGAGCAGTTCTTC. Protein translation: CASSRTGSFYNEQFF.